Only a few counts were recorded for the clone carrying this TCR beta chain. Its antigen remains unidentified. The data are from a study of cytomegalovirus exposure and HLA in healthy donors. With 60 Vbeta and 13 Jbeta primers, the PCR was carried out. The method was immunoSEQ multiplex PCR; TCRdb's version includes in-frame clones alone and lacks a portion of them. The sample shows around 150,000 clones, approximately 80% of them seen only once. Notes on the study in general: Reportedly, diagnosis of cytomegalovirus status by the classifier showed high specificity and sensitivity. Earlier findings revealed that most TCR beta V segments proved productive either about 87% or about 30% of the time.

Germline V CDR1 and CDR2: PRHDT, FYEKMQ (reference sequence). Trimming removed 3 bases from V and 0 bases from J, with 8 bases in between. The CDR3 is made up of 14 amino acids. Input material: PBMCs. The TCR originated in a woman aged 40-49 years in good health and CMV-seropositive. The chain has TRBV13 and TRBJ1-1; D is undetermined. CDR3 region: CASSFGRVNTEAFF. The CDR3 DNA reads TGTGCCAGCAGCTTTGGTAGAGTGAACACTGAAGCTTTCTTT. The whole variable domain, filled in from reference TRBV13 and TRBJ1-1, reads AAGVIQSPRHLIKEKRETATLKCYPIPRHDTVYWYQQGPGQDPQFLISFYEKMQSDKGSIPDRFSAQQFSDYHSELNMSSLELGDSALYFCASSFGRVNTEAFFGQGTRLTVV.